The sequence of this T cell receptor beta chain was determined in a study of CD8+ T cells in alopecia areata. Study overall: Tofacitinib was taken orally by treated patients, and the dose was 5 to 10 mg twice daily. Study outcomes and limitations: Higher clonality than in normal scalp was seen in lesional scalp, especially alopecia totalis/universalis.

The V gene end was trimmed by 2 bases and the J gene end by 0 bases; junction bases not matched to a gene: 10. The germline V gene encodes CDR1 GTSNPN and CDR2 SVGIG (reference sequence). The CDR3 spans 17 residues. RNA extraction was followed by reverse transcription into cDNA, which acted as the sequencing template. Sequencing used immunoSEQ multiplex PCR; TCRdb keeps in-frame clones, though not all of them. Found here are approximately 150,000 clones, about 51% of them singletons; the top ten hold 0.95% to 1%. With respect to this clone: The antigen is undetermined.

Sorted out of PBMCs were CD4+ T cells and CD8+ T cells. This receptor was taken from a human donor with alopecia areata. The rearrangement links TRBV30 to TRBJ2-1; 7 nucleotides agree with TRBD1. Sample: CD4+ T cells sorted from blood, taken at week 0. CDR3 sequence: CAWSRSPGGSSYNEQFF. The CDR3 DNA follows: TGTGCCTGGAGTCGATCCCCAGGGGGAAGCTCCTACAATGAGCAGTTCTTC.